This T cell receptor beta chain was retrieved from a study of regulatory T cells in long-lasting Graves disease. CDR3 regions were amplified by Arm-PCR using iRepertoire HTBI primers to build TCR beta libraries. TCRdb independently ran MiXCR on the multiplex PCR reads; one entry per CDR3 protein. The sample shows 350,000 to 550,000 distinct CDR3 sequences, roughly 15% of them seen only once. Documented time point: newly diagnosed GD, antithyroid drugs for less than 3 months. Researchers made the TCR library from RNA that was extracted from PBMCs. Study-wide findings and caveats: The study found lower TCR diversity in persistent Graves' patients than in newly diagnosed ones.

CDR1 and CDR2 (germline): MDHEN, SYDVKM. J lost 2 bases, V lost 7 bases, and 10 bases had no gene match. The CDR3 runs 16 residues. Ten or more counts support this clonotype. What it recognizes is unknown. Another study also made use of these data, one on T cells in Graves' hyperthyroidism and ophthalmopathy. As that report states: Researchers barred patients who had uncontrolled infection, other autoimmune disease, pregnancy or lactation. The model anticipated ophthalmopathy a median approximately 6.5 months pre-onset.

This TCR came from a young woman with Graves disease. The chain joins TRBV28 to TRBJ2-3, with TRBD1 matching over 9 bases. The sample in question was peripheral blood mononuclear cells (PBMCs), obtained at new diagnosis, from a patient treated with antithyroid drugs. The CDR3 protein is CASTQRGQGYTDTQYF. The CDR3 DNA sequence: TGTGCCAGCACCCAACGAGGACAGGGGTACACAGATACGCAGTATTTT.